This TCR beta chain is from a study of CD8 T cells in Susac syndrome. Random hexamers were used to reverse transcribe the RNA input (about 0.5 to 1 ug). TCRdb passed the immunoSEQ multiplex PCR reads through MiXCR, listing each CDR3 protein once. The table shows 170,000 or so distinct CDR3 sequences, with about 94% occurring only once. CDR1 is SGHRS and CDR2 is YFSETQ in the germline V gene. The CDR3 length is 15 residues. The V gene end was trimmed by 1 base and the J gene end by 4 bases; junction bases not matched to a gene: 7. The chain combines TRBV5-1 with TRBJ1-1, with 7 bases aligning to TRBD1. This TCR was sampled from a human donor with multiple sclerosis. The material sequenced was CD4+ T cells from PBMCs. CDR3 amino acids: CASSLLGQGGTEAFF. CDR3 in DNA: TGCGCCAGCAGCTTGTTAGGGCAGGGGGGCACTGAAGCTTTCTTT.